This TCR beta chain was sequenced in a study of T cells in Graves' hyperthyroidism and ophthalmopathy. Whole-study results and caveats: Within blood appeared most thyroid clonotypes that had expanded above 0.001.

Trimming removed 4 bases at V and 6 bases at J, with 20 bases between. The CDR3 has 16 amino acids. The germline V gene has CDR1 MNHEY and CDR2 SVGEGT. The table lists this clonotype with many counts. The antigen remains undetermined. Amplified regions were TCR beta CDR3 sequences from RNA transcripts. First-round RT-PCR with HTBI primers amplified the TCR CDR3 region. Each CDR3 protein is one row after TCRdb ran MiXCR on the multiplex PCR reads. The sample yields 500,000 to 750,000 distinct CDR3 sequences, over 12% seen once. Researchers barred patients who had uncontrolled infection, other autoimmune disease, pregnancy or lactation. Diagnosis rested on symptoms, serum thyroxine and TRAb, thyroid ultrasound, and orbital computed tomography.

This chain connects TRBV6-2 or TRBV6-3 to TRBJ2-3; TRBD2 might be the D (6 bases). Sequencing was carried out using blood. The clonotype was recovered from a woman between 18 and 30 years old with Graves' ophthalmopathy. CDR3 amino acids: CASSSIAEGLYDTQYF. The CDR3 nucleotides are TGTGCCAGCAGTTCCATAGCGGAGGGGCTCTACGATACGCAGTATTTT.